This TCR beta chain originates from a study of blood T cell repertoires in COVID-19. The wider study: Samples taken during acute and convalescent COVID-19 were collected in the United States, Italy and Spain.

Data came from immunoSEQ multiplex PCR; TCRdb stores just in-frame clones and leaves some out. The table has 150,000 to 200,000 clones, 81% seen once. This CDR3 spans 12 amino acids. CDR1 is SGHKS, CDR2 YYEKEE, per germline (reference sequence). Trimming left V 5 bases short and J 10 bases short, with 15 bases between. The specimen was peripheral blood. The source of this sequence is a woman of 80 years or more with COVID-19, enrolled during active disease. The chain has TRBV5-5 and TRBJ1-1; D is undetermined. In DNA form, the CDR3 reads TGTGCCAGCAGGACGGGCCCCGGAGGAGCTTTCTTT. Translated, it gives CASRTGPGGAFF.